The clone carrying this TCR beta chain is a singleton in its sample. The antigen remains unidentified. The PCR made use of 60 Vbeta and 13 Jbeta primers. Original analysis: Roughly 10 million shared chains were among approximately 80 million unique TCR beta chains counted in a later analysis. Only in-frame clones appear in the TCRdb table, and some are missing; sequencing was by immunoSEQ multiplex PCR. V and J calls and clone size are given by that table; D and trimming were obtained from the DNA. The sample lists 150,000 to 200,000 clones; about 80% were seen once. Per the germline V gene, CDR1 is LNHNV and CDR2 is YYDKDF (reference sequence). V lost 1 base and J 12 bases, leaving 13 bases between the germline ends. CDR3 length: 13 amino acids. The data belong to a study of cytomegalovirus exposure and HLA in healthy donors. Overall study findings and caveats: Serostatus for CMV was the only available immune exposure information.

The sequencing sample was made of PBMCs. The chain couples TRBV15 to TRBJ2-1, with D perhaps matching TRBD1 (5 bases). This TCR came from a woman aged 40 to 55 in good health and CMV-seronegative. In DNA, the CDR3 is TGTGCCACCAGCAGAGGGAAGGGGAAGGTGCAGTTCTTC. The encoded protein is CATSRGKGKVQFF.